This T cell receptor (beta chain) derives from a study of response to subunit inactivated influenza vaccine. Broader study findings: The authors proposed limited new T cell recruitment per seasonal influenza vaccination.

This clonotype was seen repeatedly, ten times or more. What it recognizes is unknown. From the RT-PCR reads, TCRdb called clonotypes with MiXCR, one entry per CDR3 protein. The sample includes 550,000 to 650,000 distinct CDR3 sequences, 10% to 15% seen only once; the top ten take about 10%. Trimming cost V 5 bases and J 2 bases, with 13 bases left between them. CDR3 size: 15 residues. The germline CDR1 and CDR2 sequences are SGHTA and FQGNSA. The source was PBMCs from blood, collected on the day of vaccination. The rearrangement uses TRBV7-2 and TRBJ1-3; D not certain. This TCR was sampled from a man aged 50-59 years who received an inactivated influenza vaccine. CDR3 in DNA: TGTGCCAGCAGCCCGGATCGGGCGGCTGGAAACACCATATATTTT. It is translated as CASSPDRAAGNTIYF. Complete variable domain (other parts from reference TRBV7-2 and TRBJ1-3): GAGVSQSPSNKVTEKGKDVELRCDPISGHTALYWYRQSLGQGLEFLIYFQGNSAPDKSGLPSDRFSAERTGGSVSTLTIQRTQQEDSAVYLCASSPDRAAGNTIYFGEGSWLTVV.